This T cell receptor beta chain comes out of a study of cytomegalovirus exposure and HLA in healthy donors. With respect to this clone: Its antigen is not known.

This CDR3 is 16 amino acids long. CDR1 SGHTA and CDR2 FQGNSA come from the germline V gene. Trimming cost V 3 bases and J 0 bases, with 12 bases left between them. Study-wide findings and caveats: The study designated 150 or so TCR beta chains cytomegalovirus-associated. TCR beta V segments were, for the most part, productive about 87% or about 30% of the time in an earlier analysis.

The PCR had 60 Vbeta and 13 Jbeta primers. The table came from immunoSEQ multiplex PCR; TCRdb's copy has only in-frame clones and leaves some out. The sample includes 140,000 to 150,000 clones, around a tenth of them seen just once. Sequences were obtained from PBMCs. This chain connects TRBV7-2 to TRBJ2-1; D gene uncertain. The sequence was obtained from a male donor in good health and CMV-seronegative. The CDR3 sequence: CASSFDTYRSYNEQFF. The CDR3 region has the DNA TGTGCCAGCAGCTTTGACACCTATCGCTCCTACAATGAGCAGTTCTTC.